The 21 T cell receptor beta chains below were found in one sample sequenced in a study of cytomegalovirus exposure and HLA in healthy donors. This table comes from immunoSEQ multiplex PCR, and its TCRdb copy is limited to in-frame clones, with some not included. Of over 60,000 clones in the sample, roughly 96% were seen once. The sequencing sample was made of PBMCs. The receptors were sampled from a man aged 18 to 30 in good health and CMV-seronegative.

The genes are TRBV4-1 and TRBJ1-1, with 7 bases lining up with TRBD1. The germline gives CDR1 MGHRA, CDR2 YSYEKL. V was clipped by 4 bases and J by 1 base; unmatched bases: 9. This CDR3 has 16 amino acids. The CDR3 DNA reads TGCGCCAGCAGCCTCAGGGGGACAGCTTCGAACACTGAAGCTTTCTTT. Translation gives CASSLRGTASNTEAFF.

The chain has TRBV6-5 and TRBJ2-5, with 9 bases lining up with TRBD1. J was trimmed by 0 bases and V by 4 bases; bases with no gene match: 6. The CDR3 sequence is 16 residues long. Germline V gene sequence: CDR1 MNHEY, CDR2 SVGAGI. The CDR3 coding sequence is TGTGCCAGCAGTTTCCGGGACAGGGAGTACCAAGAGACCCAGTACTTC. It codes for CASSFRDREYQETQYF.

The chain links TRBV7-9 to TRBJ1-2, with a tentative D call TRBD1 (6 bases). Germline V gives CDR1 SEHNR, CDR2 FQNEAQ (reference sequence). The CDR3 contains 16 residues. Deletions cut 5 bases from V and 2 bases from J, with 18 bases between. As DNA, the CDR3 is TGTGCCAGCAGCGTCCCCCCGGGACACCTAAACTATGGCTACACCTTC. It yields the protein CASSVPPGHLNYGYTF.

This chain links TRBV5-1 with TRBJ2-5, with 8 positions matching TRBD2. V shed 1 base and J 3 bases; nucleotides not matched to a gene: 8. The germline V gene encodes CDR1 SGHRS and CDR2 YFSETQ. The CDR3 extends over 16 amino acids. This chain's CDR3 is CASSLSIAGREETQYF. In DNA, the CDR3 is TGCGCCAGCAGCTTGTCCATAGCGGGGAGGGAAGAGACCCAGTACTTC.

The chain is built from TRBV6-1 and TRBJ1-2; TRBD1 might be the D (6 bases). CDR3 size: 15 residues. Germline lookup yields CDR1 MNHNS and CDR2 SASEGT. Trimming took 3 bases from V and 4 from J, leaving 15 bases between them. For the CDR3, the DNA is TGTGCCAGCAGTGATTCTATTCGGGACACCTATGGCTACACCTTC. Its protein is CASSDSIRDTYGYTF.

The chain carries TRBV6-1 and TRBJ2-3; 9 bases line up with TRBD2. Trimming took 4 bases from V and 2 from J; bases not matched to a gene: 4. The CDR3 has 15 residues. Germline CDR1 is MNHNS and CDR2 is SASEGT. Here the CDR3 reads CASSGLAGDTDTQYF. The CDR3 DNA reads TGTGCCAGCAGTGGGTTAGCGGGAGACACAGATACGCAGTATTTT.

A remark on this clone: In the same sample, other DNA sequences code for this CDR3. V is TRBV6-6 and J is TRBJ1-5; 8 nucleotides align to TRBD1. The CDR3 sequence is 14 residues long. Trimming took 9 bases from V and 2 from J; bases not matched to a gene: 6. Per the germline V gene, CDR1 is MNHNY and CDR2 is SVGAGI (reference sequence). The CDR3 region has the DNA TGTGCCAGTCAGGGGGCGGGGGGCAATCAGCCCCAGCATTTT. It is translated as CASQGAGGNQPQHF.

The V gene is TRBV18, the J gene TRBJ1-4; maybe TRBD1 (5 bases). Germline V CDR1 and CDR2: KGHSH, LQKENI. There are 14 residues in the CDR3. The V end lost 1 base, the J end lost 8 bases, and 11 bases lay between the germline ends. In DNA, the CDR3 is TGTGCCAGCTCACCACTCGCAGGGCGGGAAAAACTGTTTTTT. Residues: CASSPLAGREKLFF. The variable domain in full, with the rest retrieved from reference TRBV18 and TRBJ1-4, is NAGVMQNPRHLVRRRGQEARLRCSPMKGHSHVYWYRQLPEEGLKFMVYLQKENIIDESGMPKERFSAEFPKEGPSILRIQQVVRGDSAAYFCASSPLAGREKLFFGSGTQLSVL.

V and J are TRBV13 and TRBJ2-7; TRBD2 is a possible D gene (5 bases). Trimming shortened V by 1 base and J by 6 bases, and 7 bases separated the two germline ends. Germline V gives CDR1 PRHDT, CDR2 FYEKMQ (reference sequence). The CDR3 runs to 12 residues. This CDR3 reads CASSLAGIEQYF. The CDR3 DNA sequence: TGTGCCAGCAGCTTAGCGGGGATCGAGCAGTACTTC.

CDR3: CASSRRTGQKNIQYF. In DNA form, the CDR3 reads TGTGCCAGCAGCCGAAGGACAGGGCAGAAAAACATTCAGTACTTC. The genes are TRBV6-6 and TRBJ2-4, with 8 bases lining up with TRBD1. This CDR3 has 15 residues. The germline V gene has CDR1 MNHNY and CDR2 SVGAGI (reference sequence). J lost 4 bases, V lost 6 bases, and 8 bases had no gene match.

V usage is TRBV5-1 and J usage is TRBJ2-1; D gene uncertain. Germline CDR1 is SGHRS and CDR2 is YFSETQ. Trimming pared 7 bases from V and 0 bases from J, leaving 8 bases between. This CDR3 has 13 residues. The DNA of the CDR3 is TGCGCCAGCCAAAACTTCTCCTACAATGAGCAGTTCTTC. Protein product: CASQNFSYNEQFF.

The chain recombines TRBV27 with TRBJ1-1; D is uncertain. The CDR3 consists of 14 residues. The germline V and J ends were trimmed by 3 bases and 3 bases, with 11 bases remaining between them. Per the germline V gene, CDR1 is MNHEY and CDR2 is SMNVEV (reference sequence). The CDR3 sequence is CASSLSLQYTEAFF. DNA for the CDR3: TGTGCCAGCAGTTTGTCCCTTCAGTACACTGAAGCTTTCTTT.

The chain links TRBV19 to TRBJ2-5, with D unclear. V dropped 5 bases and J dropped 2 bases, with 12 bases sitting between them. The CDR3 loop spans 14 amino acids. Germline V gene sequence: CDR1 LNHDA, CDR2 SQIVND (reference sequence). The DNA of the CDR3 is TGTGCCAGTAGTGTTGACATCTCTCAAGAGACCCAGTACTTC. Translation: CASSVDISQETQYF.

V usage is TRBV6-5 and J usage is TRBJ1-2; 9 bases are a match to TRBD1. The junction had 4 bases not matched to a gene; V was cut back by 5 bases and J by 6 bases. The CDR3 has 13 residues. Germline V gene lookup returns CDR1 MNHEY and CDR2 SVGAGI. The CDR3 coding sequence is TGTGCCAGCAGTCCCGGGACAGGGAATGGCTACACCTTC. Protein: CASSPGTGNGYTF.

The CDR3 sequence: CASSYSISGIYEQYF. The CDR3, as DNA: TGTGCCAGCAGTTACTCGATTAGCGGAATCTACGAGCAGTACTTC. The rearrangement uses TRBV6-6 and TRBJ2-7, with a tentative D call TRBD2 (6 bases). The V end lost 0 bases, the J end lost 3 bases, and 12 bases lay between the germline ends. Germline V gene lookup returns CDR1 MNHNY and CDR2 SVGAGI (reference sequence). The CDR3 spans 15 residues.

The chain recombines TRBV7-9 with TRBJ2-1; D might be TRBD1 (7 bases). This CDR3 is 18 amino acids long. Deletions cut 3 bases from V and 5 bases from J, with 23 bases between. Germline-derived CDR1 and CDR2 are SEHNR and FQNEAQ (reference sequence). The CDR3 region is CASSLYLRGTEKNNEQFF. Here the CDR3 DNA reads TGTGCCAGCAGCTTGTATCTTCGCGGGACAGAAAAAAACAATGAGCAGTTCTTC.

This clone was recorded only once. The CDR3 spells CASSLANRALDEETQYF. CDR3 DNA: TGTGCCAGCAGCTTGGCAAACAGGGCGCTTGACGAAGAGACCCAGTACTTC. The chain couples TRBV5-6 to TRBJ2-5; D might be TRBD1 (6 bases). V gave up 0 bases and J gave up 3 bases, with 18 bases separating them. This CDR3 region has 17 residues. Germline loops: CDR1 SGHDT, CDR2 YYEEEE.

The gene calls are TRBV28 and TRBJ1-1; TRBD1 might be the D (6 bases). Trimming took off 6 bases at V and 4 bases at J, with 15 bases between the two ends. This CDR3 is 14 amino acids long. Germline V gene lookup returns CDR1 MDHEN and CDR2 SYDVKM. CDR3 protein: CASRYTTGSTEAFF. The CDR3 DNA reads as TGTGCCAGCAGATACACTACAGGGTCCACTGAAGCTTTCTTT.

The chain couples TRBV4-1 to TRBJ1-2; 8 nucleotides agree with TRBD1. This CDR3 is 14 amino acids long. V lost 0 bases to trimming and J lost 8 bases; unmatched junction nucleotides: 5. Germline CDR1 is MGHRA and CDR2 is YSYEKL. CDR3 sequence: CASSQDRGTGGYTF. CDR3 DNA sequence: TGCGCCAGCAGCCAAGATAGGGGGACAGGCGGCTACACCTTC.

The chain combines TRBV10-2 with TRBJ1-1; D is perhaps TRBD1 (5 bases). Germline loops: CDR1 WSHSY, CDR2 SAAADI. V was pared by 3 bases and J by 5 bases, with 13 bases between. The CDR3 consists of 14 residues. DNA for the CDR3: TGCGCCAGCAGTGAAATCTCGGGGGAGACTGAAGCTTTCTTT. Its protein product is CASSEISGETEAFF.

The chain joins TRBV29-1 to TRBJ2-1, with 10 bases fitting TRBD1. The CDR3 sequence is 14 residues long. Unmatched junction bases numbered 6, after V lost 2 bases and J lost 8 bases. The germline gives CDR1 SQVTM, CDR2 ANQGSEA. CDR3 protein: CSVERDRGIDEQFF. CDR3 nucleotides: TGCAGCGTTGAACGGGACAGGGGTATCGATGAGCAGTTCTTC.